This TCR beta chain was found in a study of shared clonotypes between healthy human individuals. Study-level points and caveats: Clonotype sharing across donors was expected to vary with sequencing depth. Sampling was confined to blood; repertoires within tissues likely differ.

For genomic DNA, unsorted samples relied on approximately 100 million PBMCs. Germline V lookup: CDR1 SGHNT, CDR2 YYREEE (reference sequence). The CDR3 consists of 15 residues. V was clipped by 0 bases and J by 4 bases, with 13 bases between them. Using immunoSEQ multiplex PCR, the repertoire was profiled, and TCRdb retains in-frame clones only, with some absent. The sample carries fewer than 550,000 clones, around 79% recorded once. A note on this clone: What it binds is unknown.

This chain links TRBV5-4 with TRBJ1-2, with D perhaps TRBD1 (6 bases). This TCR was recovered from a woman aged 40 to 50 in good health. Some clones in this sample may be carry-over from other donors' samples. The specimen sequenced was PBMCs. Here the CDR3 reads CASSLGGAASYGYTF. The CDR3 DNA follows: TGTGCCAGCAGCTTGGGGGGGGCGGCGAGCTATGGCTACACCTTC.